This passage covers 12 T cell receptor beta chains from one sample sequenced in a study of T cells in women clearing cervical HPV infection. Here immunoSEQ multiplex PCR was the method, and the copy in TCRdb shows in-frame clones only, minus some. The sample data list around 18,000 clones. Sequencing was done on a sample of blood buffy coat. The source of these receptors is a woman between 18 and 70 years old with a cervical HPV16 infection that either progressed to CIN3+ or cleared (not recorded which).

As regards this clone: The read gets to within 3 residues of the CDR3 end, and the germline J gene fills in the rest. V and J are TRBV19 and TRBJ2-1, with 10 bases identical to TRBD2. The trim removed 4 bases at V and 1 base at J, leaving 10 bases unmatched. This CDR3 contains 18 residues. Per the germline V gene, CDR1 is LNHDA and CDR2 is SQIVND (reference sequence). This CDR3 reads CASSSSSGGGGSYNEQFF. Partial CDR3 DNA: TGTGCCAGTAGTAGTTCCAGCGGGGGGGGCGGGTCCTACAATGAG.

To note about this clone: The sequence runs out 3 residues before the end of the CDR3; the remainder is reconstructed from the germline J gene. V usage is TRBV30 and J usage is TRBJ1-3, with D possibly TRBD1 on 5 matching bases. Trimming took 4 bases from V and 4 from J, leaving 8 bases between them. The length of the CDR3 is 12 residues. CDR1 and CDR2 (germline): GTSNPN, SVGIG (reference sequence). Partial CDR3 DNA: TGTGCCTGGACGTCAGGGGGAAACACC. It yields the protein CAWTSGGNT. The whole CDR3 sequence reads CAWTSGGNTIYF.

Concerning this clone itself: The missing CDR3 end, 3 residues past where the read stops, is filled in from the germline J gene. The chain joins TRBV28 to TRBJ2-7; TRBD1 matches at 9 bases. The CDR3 spans 13 residues. Germline assignment: CDR1 MDHEN and CDR2 SYDVKM. The V and J ends lost 3 bases and 5 bases, in that order; junction bases with no gene match: 2. Partial CDR3 DNA: TGTGCCAGCAGTTTGGACAGGGGTGACGAG. This sequence encodes CASSLDRGDE. The CDR3 in full is CASSLDRGDEQYF.

Note on this clone: The read is 3 residues too short to cover the CDR3 end, so that end is filled in from the germline J gene. The chain uses TRBV19 and TRBJ2-3; 9 bases map to TRBD1. CDR1 and CDR2 from the germline V gene are LNHDA and SQIVND (reference sequence). J was trimmed by 1 base and V by 5 bases; bases with no gene match: 4. The CDR3 is 15 amino acids. The sequenced CDR3 bases are TGTGCCAGTAGTGTTAGGACAGGGGGCACAGATACG. It translates to CASSVRTGGTDT. The whole CDR3 sequence reads CASSVRTGGTDTQYF. The whole variable domain, filled in from reference TRBV19 and TRBJ2-3, reads DGGITQSPKYLFRKEGQNVTLSCEQNLNHDAMYWYRQDPGQGLRLIYYSQIVNDFQKGDIAEGYSVSREKKESFPLTVTSAQKNPTAFYLCASSVRTGGTDTQYFGPGTRLTVL.

On this clone: Read data end 3 residues before the CDR3 end; the end is taken from the germline J gene. The V and J genes are TRBV6-4 and TRBJ1-3; TRBD1 matches at 11 bases. Germline V gene lookup returns CDR1 MRHNA and CDR2 SNTAGT. This CDR3 has 15 residues. V trimming: 4 bases; J trimming: 4 bases; junction bases outside the gene matches: 3. The CDR3 loop is CASSVDRGLGNTIYF. Partial CDR3 DNA: TGTGCCAGCAGTGTGGACAGGGGGCTAGGAAACACC.

In regard to this clone: The read falls 3 residues short of the CDR3 end, and the missing part is taken from the germline J gene. V is TRBV5-6 and J is TRBJ1-2, with D possibly matching TRBD1 (6 bases). This CDR3 spans 12 amino acids. Trimming took off 5 bases at V and 7 bases at J, with 12 bases between the two ends. In germline, CDR1 is SGHDT, CDR2 YYEEEE. The CDR3 sequence is CASRGTGSGYTF. Partial CDR3 DNA: TGTGCCAGCAGAGGAACAGGGAGTGGC.

Regarding this clone: The read finishes 3 residues shy of the CDR3 end, and the germline J gene is used to complete it. This chain connects TRBV19 to TRBJ1-2, with 8 positions matching TRBD1. The length of the CDR3 is 15 residues. The V and J ends lost 5 bases and 7 bases, in that order; junction bases with no gene match: 12. Germline CDR1 and CDR2: LNHDA and SQIVND (reference sequence). CDR3 residues: CASSPRQGFQGGYTF. CDR3 DNA, as far as it was read: TGTGCCAGTAGTCCTCGACAGGGGTTTCAGGGTGGC. Based on the CDR3 plus reference TRBV19 and TRBJ1-2, the full variable domain is DGGITQSPKYLFRKEGQNVTLSCEQNLNHDAMYWYRQDPGQGLRLIYYSQIVNDFQKGDIAEGYSVSREKKESFPLTVTSAQKNPTAFYLCASSPRQGFQGGYTFGSGTRLTVV.

Details on this clone: The CDR3 extends 3 residues past the end of the read, so its final part is completed from the germline J gene. The V gene is TRBV20-1, the J gene TRBJ2-1, with a tentative D call TRBD2 (7 bases). The CDR3 has 13 residues. V dropped 6 bases and J dropped 6 bases, with 15 bases sitting between them. Germline lookup yields CDR1 DFQATT and CDR2 SNEGSKA (reference sequence). CDR3 amino acids: CSAERGASNEQFF. The sequenced CDR3 bases are TGCAGTGCGGAACGGGGGGCATCCAATGAG.

As to this clone: With the read ending 3 residues before the CDR3 end, the germline J gene is used to fill in that end. The J gene is TRBJ1-3, the V gene TRBV2, with D uncertain. This CDR3 is built from 13 residues. Germline V gives CDR1 SNHLY, CDR2 FYNNEI. The V and J ends lost 4 bases and 4 bases respectively, with 8 bases between them. The CDR3 loop is CASSGPQGNTIYF. CDR3 DNA, as far as it was read: TGTGCCAGCAGTGGGCCCCAGGGAAACACC.

With regard to this clone: The read is 3 residues too short to cover the CDR3 end, so that end is filled in from the germline J gene. V usage is TRBV6-2 or TRBV6-3 and J usage is TRBJ2-5; D unresolved. The CDR3 is 13 residues long. CDR1 MNHEY and CDR2 SVGEGT come from the germline V gene. The V end lost 2 bases, the J end lost 7 bases, and 11 bases lay between the germline ends. CDR3: CASSYGLPGTQYF. Incomplete CDR3 DNA: TGTGCCAGCAGTTACGGGTTGCCGGGGACC.

This CDR3 reads CASSLNAASYEQYF. The sequenced CDR3 bases are TGTGCCAGCAGCTTAAACGCGGCGAGCTACGAG. V and J are TRBV11-3 and TRBJ2-7; D not certain. The sequenced fragment ends 3 residues before the CDR3 boundary, so the rest is inferred from the germline J gene. The V end lost 2 bases, the J end lost 3 bases, and 11 bases lay between the germline ends. The CDR3 covers 14 residues. The germline gives CDR1 SGHNT, CDR2 YENEEA.

To note about this clone: With the read ending 3 residues before the CDR3 end, the germline J gene is used to fill in that end. The rearrangement uses TRBV7-2 and TRBJ2-7; D unresolved. The CDR3 runs to 14 residues. V lost 2 bases, J lost 2 bases, and 10 bases lay in between. Germline V CDR1 and CDR2: SGHTA, FQGNSA. CDR3 sequence: CASSLSFITYEQYF. Incomplete CDR3 DNA: TGTGCCAGCAGCTTAAGCTTTATCACCTACGAG.